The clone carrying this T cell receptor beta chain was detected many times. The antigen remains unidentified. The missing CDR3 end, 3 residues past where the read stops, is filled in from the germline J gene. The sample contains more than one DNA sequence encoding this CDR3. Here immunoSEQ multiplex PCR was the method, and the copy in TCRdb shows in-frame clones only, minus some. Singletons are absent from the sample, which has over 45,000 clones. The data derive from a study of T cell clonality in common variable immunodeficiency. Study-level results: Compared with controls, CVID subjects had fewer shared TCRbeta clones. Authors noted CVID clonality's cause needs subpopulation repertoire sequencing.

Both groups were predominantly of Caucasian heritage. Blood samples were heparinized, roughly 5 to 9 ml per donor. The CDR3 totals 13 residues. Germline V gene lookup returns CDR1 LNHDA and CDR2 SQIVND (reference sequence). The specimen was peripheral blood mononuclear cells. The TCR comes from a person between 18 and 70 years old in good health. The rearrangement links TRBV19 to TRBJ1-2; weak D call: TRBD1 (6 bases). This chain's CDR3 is CASSVQGSGGYTF. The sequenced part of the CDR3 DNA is TGTGCCAGTAGTGTTCAGGGGTCCGGCGGC.